This entry describes one T cell receptor beta chain. Germline CDR1 reads LNHDA; CDR2 reads SQIVND (reference sequence). This CDR3 comprises 16 residues. V gave up 5 bases and J gave up 7 bases; unmatched junction bases: 14. This sample was taken from a study of shared T cell receptors in the human thymus. Clones were sequenced by immunoSEQ multiplex PCR, and TCRdb holds only the in-frame ones, with some missing. There are hundreds of thousands of clones in the sample; 70% to 90% occur only once, and 0.0094% lies in the top ten. The sample also formed part of further work on human thymus T cells.

What was sequenced was thymocytes. This TCR came from a boy less than two years old with a congenital heart defect. V is TRBV19 and J is TRBJ2-1; 7 bases are a match to TRBD2. CDR3 DNA: TGTGCCAGTAGTGTCGGGTGGGAGGGCCGTTTAAATGAGCAGTTCTTC. Its translation is CASSVGWEGRLNEQFF.